This T cell receptor (beta chain) was recovered during a study of cytomegalovirus exposure and HLA in healthy donors. This clone appeared a few times. 13 Jbeta primers and 60 Vbeta primers were used for the PCR. Some clones are missing from TCRdb's copy, which holds only in-frame ones; the method was immunoSEQ multiplex PCR. The sample consists of roughly 150,000 clones, over 60% of them appearing once. The origin of this receptor is a man between 35 and 55 years old in good health and CMV-seropositive. The sample taken for sequencing was PBMCs.

Here the CDR3 DNA reads TGTGCCAGCAGCTTAGCGGGACAGGGGAACTATGGCTACACCTTC. Its translation is CASSLAGQGNYGYTF. The genes are TRBV7-2 and TRBJ1-2; 10 bases are shared with TRBD1. With V trimmed by 0 bases and J by 2 bases, 0 bases remained unmatched. Germline assignment: CDR1 SGHTA and CDR2 FQGNSA. This CDR3 has 15 residues.